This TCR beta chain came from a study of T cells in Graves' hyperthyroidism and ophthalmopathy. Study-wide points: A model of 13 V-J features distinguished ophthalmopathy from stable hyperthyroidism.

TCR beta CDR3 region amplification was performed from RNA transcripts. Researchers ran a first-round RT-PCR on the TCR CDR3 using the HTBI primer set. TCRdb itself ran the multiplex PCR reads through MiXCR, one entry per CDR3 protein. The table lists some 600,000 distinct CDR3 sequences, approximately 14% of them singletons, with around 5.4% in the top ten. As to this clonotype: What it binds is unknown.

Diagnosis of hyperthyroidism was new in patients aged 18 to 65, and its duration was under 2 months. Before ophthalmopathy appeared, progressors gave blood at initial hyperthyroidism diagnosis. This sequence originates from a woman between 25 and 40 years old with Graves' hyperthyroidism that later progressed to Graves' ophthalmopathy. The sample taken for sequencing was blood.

CDR3 residues: CSVIPGTNQPQHF. The CDR3, as DNA: TGCAGTGTTATACCGGGAACCAATCAGCCCCAGCATTTT. The chain joins TRBV20-1 to TRBJ1-5; D gene ambiguous. Germline CDR1 is DFQATT and CDR2 is SNEGSKA (reference sequence). Between the trimmed V and J ends, which lost 7 bases and 3 bases, there was a span of 13 bases. There are 13 residues in the CDR3.